This T cell receptor beta chain was captured in a study of early T cells in non-severe SARS-CoV-2 infection. V was cut by 0 bases and J by 2 bases, with 8 bases left in between. Germline V gene sequence: CDR1 LNHDA, CDR2 SQIVND (reference sequence). CDR3 size: 15 residues. This clonotype showed up just a few times. Using its own MiXCR run on the 5' RACE reads, TCRdb lists one record per CDR3 protein. The sample carries 60,000 or so distinct CDR3 sequences, roughly 9% recorded once. The specimen comprised whole blood, sampled at baseline. The genes are TRBV19 and TRBJ2-1, with a tentative D call TRBD1 (6 bases). This TCR came from an adult who was a healthcare worker with PCR-confirmed SARS-CoV-2 infection or an uninfected control (not recorded which). DNA for the CDR3: TGTGCCAGTAGTATAGAAAACAGGGCCTACAATGAGCAGTTCTTC. Amino acid sequence: CASSIENRAYNEQFF.